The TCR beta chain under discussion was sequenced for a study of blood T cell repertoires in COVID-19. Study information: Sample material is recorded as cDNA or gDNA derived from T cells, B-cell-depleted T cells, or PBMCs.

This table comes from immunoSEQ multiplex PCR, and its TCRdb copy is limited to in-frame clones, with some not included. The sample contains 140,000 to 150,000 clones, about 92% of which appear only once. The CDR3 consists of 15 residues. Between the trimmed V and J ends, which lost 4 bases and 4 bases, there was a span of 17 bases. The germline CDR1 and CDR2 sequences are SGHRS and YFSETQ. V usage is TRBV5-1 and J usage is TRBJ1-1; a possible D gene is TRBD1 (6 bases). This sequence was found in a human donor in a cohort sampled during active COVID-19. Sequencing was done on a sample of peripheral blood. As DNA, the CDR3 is TGCGCCAGCAGCGAATACAGGGCTGGGAGCACTGAAGCTTTCTTT. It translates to CASSEYRAGSTEAFF.